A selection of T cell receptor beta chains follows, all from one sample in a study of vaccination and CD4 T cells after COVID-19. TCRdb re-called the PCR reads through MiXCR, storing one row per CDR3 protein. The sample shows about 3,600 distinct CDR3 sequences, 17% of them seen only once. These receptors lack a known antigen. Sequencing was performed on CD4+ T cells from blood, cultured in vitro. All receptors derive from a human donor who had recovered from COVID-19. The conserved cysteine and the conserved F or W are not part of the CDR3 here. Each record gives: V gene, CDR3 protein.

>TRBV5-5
ASSGAAQETQY
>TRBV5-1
ASGLGLAGYEETQY
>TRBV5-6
ASSLDLQETQY
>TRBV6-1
ASSKDSLGVSNQPQH
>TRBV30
AWSRMLGGVPSGEQF
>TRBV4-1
ASSQDKAGSLETQY
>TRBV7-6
ASSSGQHYQPQH
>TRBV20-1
SVNGRGQADEQF
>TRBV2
ASRRRIYNEQF
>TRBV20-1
SARDQGWGNTGELF
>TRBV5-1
ASSLSQPSGTDTQY
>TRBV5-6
ASSRAGGEKLF
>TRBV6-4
ASSERGATGELF
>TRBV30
AWSAQGNQPQH